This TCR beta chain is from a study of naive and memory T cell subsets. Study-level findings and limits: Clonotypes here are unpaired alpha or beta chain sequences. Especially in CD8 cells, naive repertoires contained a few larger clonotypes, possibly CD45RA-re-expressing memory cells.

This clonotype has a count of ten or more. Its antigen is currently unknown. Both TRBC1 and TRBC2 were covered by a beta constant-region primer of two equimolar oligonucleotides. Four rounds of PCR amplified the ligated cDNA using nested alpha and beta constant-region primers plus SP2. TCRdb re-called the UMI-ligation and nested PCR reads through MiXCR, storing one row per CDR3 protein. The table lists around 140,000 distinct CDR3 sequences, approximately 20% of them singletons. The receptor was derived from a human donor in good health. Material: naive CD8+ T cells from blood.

The CDR3 DNA reads as TGTGCCAGCAGTTTTATGGGGTTGGGGAAAGGAGAGACCCAGTACTTC. Translating it yields CASSFMGLGKGETQYF. The rearrangement joins TRBV28 to TRBJ2-5; D unresolved. The V end lost 3 bases, the J end lost 4 bases, and 18 bases lay between the germline ends. Germline V CDR1 and CDR2: MDHEN, SYDVKM. This CDR3 comprises 16 residues.